The entry below describes one T cell receptor (beta chain). The antigen is unknown. Germline trimming cut 7 bases from V and 1 base from J; bases unmatched to any gene: 3. The CDR3 totals 13 residues. Germline V gene lookup returns CDR1 SEHNR and CDR2 FQNEAQ (reference sequence). The sample originates from a study of CD8+CD57+ T cells in acquired aplastic anemia. At the level of the study: The sorted CD4+ and CD8+ cells yielded an average approximately 3 ug of DNA. Healthy-donor CD4+ cells averaged roughly 10.8 million reads.

General study results and limits: Patients and controls had in common twenty-nine CD8+ CDR3 sequences. Patient and control CD8+ Simpson's diversity was not significantly different.

CDR3 and TCR beta VDJ profiling relied on genomic DNA as the template. Each CDR3 protein gets one entry after TCRdb re-called the reads with MiXCR. Altogether 40,000 to 45,000 distinct CDR3 sequences are present, around 67% being singletons, with the ten largest covering 20% to 30%. The rearrangement uses TRBV7-9 and TRBJ1-1; 7 bases fit TRBD1. This TCR derives from a human donor in good health, serving as a control. Sequencing was carried out using sorted CD4+, CD8+, or CD8+CD57+ T cells (not recorded which) from PBMCs. The DNA for the CDR3 is TGTGCCAGCAAGGGACAGCCGAACACTGAAGCTTTCTTT. It translates to CASKGQPNTEAFF.